Following are 4 T cell receptor beta chains from one sample sequenced in a study of control samples from healthy donors and cancer patients. Sequencing was performed with immunoSEQ multiplex PCR; in TCRdb, only in-frame clones are kept and a portion is missing. The sample has about 120,000 clones, roughly 92% seen once. Sequencing was carried out using blood. The receptors stem from a man between 25 and 39 years old in good health.

The rearrangement joins TRBV7-9 to TRBJ2-2; D is uncertain. Germline values: CDR1 SEHNR, CDR2 FQNEAQ (reference sequence). This CDR3 region has 14 residues. The V end lost 5 bases, the J end lost 3 bases, and 10 bases lay between the germline ends. CDR3 nucleotide sequence: TGTGCCAGCAGCCCCCGGGTAGACACCGGGGAGCTGTTTTTT. As protein: CASSPRVDTGELFF.

About this clone: Other DNA sequences in the same sample also yield this CDR3. This chain uses TRBV7-2 with TRBJ1-1, with 7 bases that match TRBD1. The germline V gene encodes CDR1 SGHTA and CDR2 FQGNSA. The length of the CDR3 is 16 residues. After removal of 1 base from V and 6 bases from J, the junction contained 11 bases not matched to a gene. In nucleotides, the CDR3 is TGTGCCAGCAGCTTAGGGGGGCGCAGGGGGGAATCTGAAGCTTTCTTT. Its translation: CASSLGGRRGESEAFF.

The V call is TRBV5-6, the J call TRBJ2-7; no reliable D call. This CDR3 is 12 amino acids long. From germline, CDR1 is SGHDT and CDR2 YYEEEE. V lost 8 bases, J lost 0 bases, and 9 bases lay in between. The CDR3 loop is CASSRGSYEQYV. CDR3 in DNA: TGTGCCAGTTCCCGCGGCTCCTACGAGCAGTACGTC.

This clone appeared once. This rearrangement joins TRBV9 to TRBJ2-2; 8 bases line up with TRBD2. Trimming at V came to 6 bases and at J to 1 base, leaving 5 bases not matched to a gene. CDR1 is SGDLS and CDR2 is YYNGEE in the germline V gene. This CDR3 has 15 amino acids. This CDR3 is CASTLAGGNTGELFF. The CDR3 DNA reads TGTGCCAGCACCCTCGCGGGGGGGAACACCGGGGAGCTGTTTTTT.